This T cell receptor (beta chain) was sequenced during a study of shared clonotypes between healthy human individuals (dated by TCRdb to the early 2020s). Background on the whole study: Three men and two women, aged 18 to 49 years, made up the cohort. To increase sequencing depth and limit assay-specific biases, different laboratories used diverse techniques to prepare libraries and sequence TCR repertoires. For each donor, three plates each were used for CD4 naive and CD4 memory, two plates were used for CD8 naive, and one plate was used for CD8 memory. Each donor's leukapheresis produced roughly between roughly 0.9 and 9 billion PBMCs. The study deeply sequenced blood TCR repertoires of about five healthy adults to estimate repertoire size and the extent of clonotype sharing between individuals. Here is what the overall study found, with its caveats: Compared with non-shared clonotypes, the clonotypes found in all four sorted-subset donors had higher generation probabilities. Sampling was restricted to blood, and TCR repertoires in tissue are likely to differ from TCR repertoires in blood. Estimated clonotype richness was generally larger for naive than for memory subsets. Approximately 5% of naive CD4, approximately 3.7% of naive CD8, approximately 2% of memory CD4, and about 0.4% of memory CD8 clonotypes were shared across four donors. Rarefaction of sorted-subset datasets indicated incomplete sequencing despite the large sequencing depth. The genetic and exposure-history diversity represented was limited by the small number of donors. Pairwise subsampling led to the expectation that sequencing depth would affect the degree of clonotype sharing among donors.

Comments on this clone: No antigen is known for it. Per-base qualities were not stored, and no clone one base away is much larger.

CDR3 length: 14 amino acids, cysteine to phenylalanine. Left in the record is the CDR3 DNA by itself, 42 bases read in frame from the first base. The germline V gene encodes CDR1 LNHNV and CDR2 YYDKDF (reference sequence). Relative to germline, V is 0 bases shorter and J is 4 bases shorter, with 8 bases between their ends. CD8 naive samples were CD45RO-negative cells positively selected for CCR7, giving a CD45RA+CCR7+ population that excluded TemRA cells. Healthy HIV-negative adults with no recently reported acute infections or vaccinations were included as donors. Only Caucasian adults living in Nashville, Tennessee, USA were represented among the donors. Blood was obtained by leukapheresis, after which PBMCs were separated by Ficoll-Histopaque density gradient centrifugation and cryopreserved in liquid nitrogen vapor phase. Purity and quantity of every magnetically sorted T cell population were checked by analytical flow cytometry. From each sorted fraction, genomic DNA was isolated and quantified by UV absorbance on a Nanodrop 2000c.

Using the deep immunoSEQ assay, TCR CDR3 regions were amplified from genomic DNA by multiplex PCR. Extracted genomic DNA from each cell subset was spread evenly across all wells of several immunoSEQ 96-well plates, with each plate serving as a replicate. For sorted subsets, roughly 190 ng of genomic DNA, equivalent to some 30,000 T cell genomes, went into each replicate PCR. Purified libraries were quantified with a Qubit 3.0 fluorometer, sized on a Bioanalyzer 2100, and re-quantified with the KAPA Library Quantification kit. A separate single-read 150-cycle Illumina NextSeq 550 flow cell was used to sequence each immunoSEQ 96-well plate. The source study handled its data this way. Because only junctional sequences without quality scores were contained in the immunoSEQ output, filtering matching that applied to full-length reads could not be performed. Sequences were annotated with PyIR, a Python wrapper for IgBLAST v1.9, and V/J genes and CDR3 were assigned using IMGT germline references. Reads with weak V/J assignments (E-value above 1e-6), missing CDR3, stop codons, out-of-frame junctions, or ambiguous translated residues were removed. V3J clonotypes were defined as sequences sharing the same inferred V gene, J gene, and CDR3 amino acid sequence. Percentage overlap between repertoires was computed as shared unique clonotypes divided by the size of the smaller repertoire. RTK rarefaction, the Chao1 estimator, and Recon v2.1 estimates of unobserved clonotypes were used to assess repertoire richness. Generation probabilities were computed with OLGA for all TCRbeta clonotypes obtained by the gDNA method from a few donors. In TCRdb, the immuneACCESS table is reduced to in-frame sequences with V and J assigned. These tables do not hold every clone; where another copy was compared, an unresolved V gene accounts for under half, and the others remain unexplained. V and J calls and clone size are as listed in that table; D and trimming were resolved from the DNA. The sample includes some 600,000 clones, with roughly 96% observed a single time. 0.095% to 0.13% of the sample is taken by the ten largest.

In this chain, TRBV15 is recombined with TRBJ2-3; no D gene can be assigned with confidence. This clonotype was sampled from a woman aged 25 to 45 in good health. Sequenced sample: naive CD8+ T cells sorted from blood. The sample's cell subset or site label, in plain terms: CD45RA+CCR7+. The DNA is as follows: TGTGCCACCAGCAGAGATGGCGGTTCAGATACGCAGTATTTT. It is translated as CATSRDGGSDTQYF.